This TCR beta chain was captured by sequencing in a study of T cell clonality in common variable immunodeficiency. Study-wide results and caveats: Reportedly, TCR beta sequences from common variable immunodeficiency showed fewer deletions and N-nucleotide insertions. T cell subpopulation sequencing would be needed to explain CVID clonality. CVID subjects showed higher TCRbeta clonality than healthy controls.

Germline CDR1 is SGHTA and CDR2 is FQGNSA. The germline V and J ends were trimmed by 0 bases and 4 bases, with 10 bases remaining between them. The CDR3 has 15 amino acids. There are many counts of this clone. Its antigen remains unidentified. The read falls 3 residues short of the CDR3 end, and the missing part is taken from the germline J gene. Sequencing was performed with immunoSEQ multiplex PCR; in TCRdb, only in-frame clones are kept and a portion is missing. The data show tens of thousands of clones, none appearing only once, with roughly 6% held by the ten largest. The sample taken for sequencing was peripheral blood mononuclear cells. The chain links TRBV7-2 to TRBJ1-3; possibly TRBD1 for D (6 bases). The source is a person aged 18-69 years in good health. CDR3 protein: CASSLARGGGNTIYF. The part of the CDR3 DNA that was read is TGTGCCAGCAGCTTAGCCAGGGGAGGGGGAAACACC.